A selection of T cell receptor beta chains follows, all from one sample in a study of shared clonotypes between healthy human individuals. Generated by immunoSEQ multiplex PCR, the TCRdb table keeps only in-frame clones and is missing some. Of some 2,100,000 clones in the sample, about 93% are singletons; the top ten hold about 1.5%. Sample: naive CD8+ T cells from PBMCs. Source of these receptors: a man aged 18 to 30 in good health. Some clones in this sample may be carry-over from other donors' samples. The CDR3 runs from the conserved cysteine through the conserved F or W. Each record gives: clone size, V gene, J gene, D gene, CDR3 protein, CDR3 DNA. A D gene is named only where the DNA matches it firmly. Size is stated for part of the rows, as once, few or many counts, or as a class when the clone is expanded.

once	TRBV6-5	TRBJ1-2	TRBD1	CASSTEQGAVGYTF	TGTGCCAGCAGTACGGAACAGGGGGCGGTTGGCTACACCTTC
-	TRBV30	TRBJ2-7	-	CAWMDGDYEQYF	TGTGCCTGGATGGACGGCGACTACGAGCAGTACTTC
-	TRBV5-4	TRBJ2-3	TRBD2	CASSPRVGGTDTQYF	TGTGCCAGCAGCCCCCGCGTGGGAGGGACAGATACGCAGTATTTT
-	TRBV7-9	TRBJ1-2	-	CASSLRDTAAGGYTF	TGTGCCAGCAGCCTCAGGGACACGGCCGCCGGTGGCTACACCTTC
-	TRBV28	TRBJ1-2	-	CASTLWIGDGYTF	TGTGCCAGCACCCTTTGGATTGGAGATGGCTACACCTTC
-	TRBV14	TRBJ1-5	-	CVTSRGSNQPQHF	TGTGTCACTTCTAGAGGTAGCAATCAGCCCCAGCATTTT
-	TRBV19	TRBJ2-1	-	CASSIGPLQGDEQFF	TGTGCCAGTAGTATAGGGCCCCTACAGGGCGATGAGCAGTTCTTC
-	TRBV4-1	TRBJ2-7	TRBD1	CASSQDGTGGSYEQYF	TGCGCCAGCAGCCAAGATGGGACAGGGGGCTCCTACGAGCAGTACTTC
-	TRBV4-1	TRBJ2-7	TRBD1	CASSRGQGVDEQYF	TGCGCCAGCAGCCGGGGACAGGGTGTCGACGAGCAGTACTTC
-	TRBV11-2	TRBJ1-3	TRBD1	CASSVTRGTGGNTIYF	TGTGCCAGCAGCGTTACAAGGGGGACAGGAGGAAACACCATATATTTT
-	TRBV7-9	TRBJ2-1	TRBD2	CASSSRLAGGGNEQFF	TGTGCCAGCAGCTCTCGGTTGGCGGGAGGTGGCAATGAGCAGTTCTTC
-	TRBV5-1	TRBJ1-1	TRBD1	CASSLTGGQNEAFF	TGCGCCAGCAGCTTGACAGGGGGCCAGAACGAAGCTTTCTTT
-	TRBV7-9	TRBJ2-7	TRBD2	CASSYQGLADYEQYF	TGTGCCAGCAGCTACCAGGGACTAGCGGACTACGAGCAGTACTTC
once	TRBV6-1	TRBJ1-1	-	CASRRFGTDAEAFF	TGTGCCAGCAGACGCTTTGGGACCGACGCTGAAGCTTTCTTT
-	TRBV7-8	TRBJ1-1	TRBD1	CASSPPQGAYTEAFF	TGTGCCAGCAGCCCCCCCCAGGGGGCTTACACTGAAGCTTTCTTT
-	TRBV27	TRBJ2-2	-	CASSWSSGTGELFF	TGTGCCAGCAGCTGGAGTAGTGGCACCGGGGAGCTGTTTTTT
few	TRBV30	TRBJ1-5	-	CAWSDSTNQPQHF	TGTGCCTGGAGCGACAGTACCAATCAGCCCCAGCATTTT